The clone carrying this T cell receptor (beta chain) has a handful of counts. Its antigen is still unknown. This record belongs to a study of CD8+CD57+ T cells in acquired aplastic anemia. As for the study in general: 3 to 4 ug was the average amount of DNA from sorted CD4+ and CD8+ cells.

The study's findings and limits: Patients and controls shared over 25 CD8+ CDR3 sequences.

It was genomic DNA that served as the template for profiling TCR beta VDJ and CDR3. TCRdb recomputed calls from the reads with MiXCR, one row per CDR3 protein. The sample yields around 430,000 distinct CDR3 sequences, roughly 34% seen once. This CDR3 is 12 amino acids long. Trimming at V came to 6 bases and at J to 7 bases, leaving 4 bases not matched to a gene. Looked up from germline, CDR1 is MNHNS and CDR2 is SASEGT. All patients picked for sequencing had shown, by flow cytometry, an expansion of CD8+CD57+ cells. Sampling of blood occurred while the patients had still received no therapy. This sequence joins TRBV6-1 and TRBJ1-2, with 8 nucleotides matching TRBD1. The specimen sequenced was sorted CD4+, CD8+, or CD8+CD57+ T cells (not recorded which) from PBMCs. The TCR comes from a human donor with aplastic anemia. The CDR3 sequence: CASRQGEVGYTF. In DNA form, the CDR3 reads TGTGCCAGCAGACAGGGGGAGGTTGGCTACACCTTC.